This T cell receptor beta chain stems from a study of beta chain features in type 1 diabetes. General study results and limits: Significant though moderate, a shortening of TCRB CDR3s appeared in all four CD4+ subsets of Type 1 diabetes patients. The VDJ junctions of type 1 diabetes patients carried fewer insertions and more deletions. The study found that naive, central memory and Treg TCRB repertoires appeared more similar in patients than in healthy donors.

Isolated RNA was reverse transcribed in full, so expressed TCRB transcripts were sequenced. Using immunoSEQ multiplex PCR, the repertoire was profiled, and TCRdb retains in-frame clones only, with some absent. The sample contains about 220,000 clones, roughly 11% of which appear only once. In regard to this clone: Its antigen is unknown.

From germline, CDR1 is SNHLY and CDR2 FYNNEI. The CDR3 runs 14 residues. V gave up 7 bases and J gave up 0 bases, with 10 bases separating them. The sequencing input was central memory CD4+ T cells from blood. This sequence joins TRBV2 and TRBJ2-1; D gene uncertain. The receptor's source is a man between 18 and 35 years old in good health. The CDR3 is CASNKLSSYNEQFF. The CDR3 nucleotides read TGTGCCAGCAATAAGCTTAGCTCCTACAATGAGCAGTTCTTC.